This TCR beta chain is from a study of T cell clonality in common variable immunodeficiency. Findings of the study overall: Common variable immunodeficiency TCR beta sequences reportedly had fewer deletions and N-nucleotide insertions.

The length of the CDR3 is 12 residues. The germline V gene encodes CDR1 LNHDA and CDR2 SQIVND (reference sequence). V was trimmed by 7 bases and J by 3 bases, leaving 10 bases between them. The protocol was immunoSEQ multiplex PCR, while the TCRdb copy is restricted to in-frame clones and leaves out a portion. The data show 25,000 to 35,000 clones, with none appearing a single time. This clone has a count of ten or more. Its target is not known. The read ends 3 residues shy of where the CDR3 ends; the end is completed using the germline J gene. This rearrangement joins TRBV19 to TRBJ2-7; no firm D call. The sequence was obtained from a human donor with common variable immunodeficiency. The sequencing input was peripheral blood mononuclear cells. The CDR3 reads CASTAENYEQYF. The part of the CDR3 DNA that was read is TGTGCCAGTACTGCAGAGAACTACGAG.